The T cell receptor beta chain under discussion was sequenced for a study of cytomegalovirus exposure and HLA in healthy donors. Amplification used 60 Vbeta primers and 13 Jbeta primers. Sequenced by immunoSEQ multiplex PCR; TCRdb stores in-frame clones only, minus some. The data show about 200,000 clones, with roughly 80% seen just once and 2.9% held by the top ten. Germline CDR1 and CDR2: SEHNR and FQNEAQ (reference sequence). Unmatched junction bases numbered 11, after V lost 5 bases and J lost 5 bases. This CDR3 comprises 15 residues. Sequencing was done on a sample of PBMCs. The clonotype originates from a man under 40 in good health and CMV-seronegative. The V gene is TRBV7-9, the J gene TRBJ2-5; 7 bases line up with TRBD2. The CDR3 region is CASSLWVAGRETQYF. The CDR3 nucleotides read TGTGCCAGCAGCCTCTGGGTAGCGGGTAGGGAGACCCAGTACTTC.